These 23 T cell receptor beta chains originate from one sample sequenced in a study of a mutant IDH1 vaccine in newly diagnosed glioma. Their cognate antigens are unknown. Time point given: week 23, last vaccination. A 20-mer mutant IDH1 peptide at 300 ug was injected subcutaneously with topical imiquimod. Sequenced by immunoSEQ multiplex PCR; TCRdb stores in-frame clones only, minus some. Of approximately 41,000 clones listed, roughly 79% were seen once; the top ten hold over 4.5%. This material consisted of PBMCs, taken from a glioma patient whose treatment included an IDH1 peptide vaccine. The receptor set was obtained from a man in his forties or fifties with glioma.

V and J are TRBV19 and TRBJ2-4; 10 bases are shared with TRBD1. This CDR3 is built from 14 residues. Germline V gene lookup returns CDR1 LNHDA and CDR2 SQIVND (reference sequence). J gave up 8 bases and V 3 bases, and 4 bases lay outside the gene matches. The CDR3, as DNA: TGTGCCAGTAGTATCGAGACAGGGGGCGACATTCAGTACTTC. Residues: CASSIETGGDIQYF. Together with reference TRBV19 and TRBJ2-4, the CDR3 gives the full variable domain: DGGITQSPKYLFRKEGQNVTLSCEQNLNHDAMYWYRQDPGQGLRLIYYSQIVNDFQKGDIAEGYSVSREKKESFPLTVTSAQKNPTAFYLCASSIETGGDIQYFGAGTRLSVL.

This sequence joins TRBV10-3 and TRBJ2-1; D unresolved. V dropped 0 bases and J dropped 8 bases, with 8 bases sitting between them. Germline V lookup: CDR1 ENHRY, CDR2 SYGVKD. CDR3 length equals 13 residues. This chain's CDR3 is CAISESVSDEQFF. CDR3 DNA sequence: TGTGCCATCAGTGAGTCCGTTTCCGATGAGCAGTTCTTC.

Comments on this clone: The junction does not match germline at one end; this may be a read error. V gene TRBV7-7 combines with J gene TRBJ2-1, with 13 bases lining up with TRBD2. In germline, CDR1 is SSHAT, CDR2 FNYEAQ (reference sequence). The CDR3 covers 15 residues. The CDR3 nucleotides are TGTGCTAGCAGCCCGAGGACTAGCGGGAGCAATGAGCAGTTCTTC. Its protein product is CASSPRTSGSNEQFF.

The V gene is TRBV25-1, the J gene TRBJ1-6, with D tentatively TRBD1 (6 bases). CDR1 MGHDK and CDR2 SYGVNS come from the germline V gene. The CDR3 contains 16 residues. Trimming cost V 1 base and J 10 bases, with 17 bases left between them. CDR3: CASSESQGKRDSPLHF. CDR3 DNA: TGTGCCAGCAGTGAATCGCAGGGGAAACGCGACTCACCCCTCCACTTT.

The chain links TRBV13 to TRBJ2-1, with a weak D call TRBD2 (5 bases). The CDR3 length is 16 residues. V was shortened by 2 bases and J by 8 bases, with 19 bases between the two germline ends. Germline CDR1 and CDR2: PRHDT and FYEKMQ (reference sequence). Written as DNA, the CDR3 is TGTGCCAGCAGCTTATTCCACGGTCTATGGGAGCATGAGCAGTTCTTC. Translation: CASSLFHGLWEHEQFF.

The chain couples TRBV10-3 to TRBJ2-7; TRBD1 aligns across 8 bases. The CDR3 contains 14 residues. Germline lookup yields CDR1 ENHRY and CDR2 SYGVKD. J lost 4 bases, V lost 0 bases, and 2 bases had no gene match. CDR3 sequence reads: CAISESDRVYEQYF. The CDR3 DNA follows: TGTGCCATCAGTGAGTCGGACAGGGTATACGAGCAGTACTTC.

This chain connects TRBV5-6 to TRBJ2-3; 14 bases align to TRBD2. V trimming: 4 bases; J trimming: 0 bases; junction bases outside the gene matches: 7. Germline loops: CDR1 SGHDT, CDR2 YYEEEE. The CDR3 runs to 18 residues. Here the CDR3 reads CASSPGLAGGPSTDTQYF. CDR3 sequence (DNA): TGTGCCAGCAGCCCAGGACTAGCGGGAGGCCCAAGCACAGATACGCAGTATTTT.

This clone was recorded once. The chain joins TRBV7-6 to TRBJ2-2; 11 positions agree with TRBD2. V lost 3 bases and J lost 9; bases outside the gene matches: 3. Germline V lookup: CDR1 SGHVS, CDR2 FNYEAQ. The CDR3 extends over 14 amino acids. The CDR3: CASSFVAGGRELFF. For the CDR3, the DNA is TGTGCCAGCAGCTTCGTAGCGGGAGGGAGGGAGCTGTTTTTT.

The CDR3 nucleotides read TGTGCCAGCAGCTCGTGGGGGGACGGTGACGAGCAGTACTTC. Its translation: CASSSWGDGDEQYF. The chain carries TRBV5-8 and TRBJ2-7, with TRBD2 as a possible D gene (6 bases). Trimming left V 3 bases short and J 5 bases short, with 15 bases between. Germline CDR1 is SGHTS and CDR2 is YDEGEE. This CDR3 region has 14 residues.

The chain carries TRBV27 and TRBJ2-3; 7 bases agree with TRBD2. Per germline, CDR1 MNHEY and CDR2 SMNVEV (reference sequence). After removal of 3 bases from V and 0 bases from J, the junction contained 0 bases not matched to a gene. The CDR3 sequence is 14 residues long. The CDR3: CASSLGGSTDTQYF. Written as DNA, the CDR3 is TGTGCCAGCAGTTTGGGAGGGAGCACAGATACGCAGTATTTT.

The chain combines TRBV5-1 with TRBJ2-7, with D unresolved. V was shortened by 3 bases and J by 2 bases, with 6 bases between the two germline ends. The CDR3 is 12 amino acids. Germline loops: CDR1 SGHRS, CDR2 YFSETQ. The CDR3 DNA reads TGCGCCAGCAGCTCCCCCCCCTACGAGCAGTACTTC. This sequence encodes CASSSPPYEQYF.

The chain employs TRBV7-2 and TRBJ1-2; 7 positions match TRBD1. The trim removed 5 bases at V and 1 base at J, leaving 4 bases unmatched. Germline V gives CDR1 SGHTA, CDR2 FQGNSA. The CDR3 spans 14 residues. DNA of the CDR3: TGTGCCAGCAGCGGGGGACAGTATAACTATGGCTACACCTTC. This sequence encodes CASSGGQYNYGYTF.

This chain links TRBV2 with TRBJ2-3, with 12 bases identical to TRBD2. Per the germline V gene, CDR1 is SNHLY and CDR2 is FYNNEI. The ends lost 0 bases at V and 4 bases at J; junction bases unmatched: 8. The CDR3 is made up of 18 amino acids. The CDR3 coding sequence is TGTGCCAGCAGTGAAGCGCTGGCTAGCGGGGGGGCACCAGATACGCAGTATTTT. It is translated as CASSEALASGGAPDTQYF.

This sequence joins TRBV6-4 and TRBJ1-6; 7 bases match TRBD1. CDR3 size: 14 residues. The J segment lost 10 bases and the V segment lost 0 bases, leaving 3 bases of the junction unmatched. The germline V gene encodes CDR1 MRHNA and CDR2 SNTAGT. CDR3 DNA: TGTGCCAGCAGTGACTCCCCAGGGGGATCACCCCTCCACTTT. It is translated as CASSDSPGGSPLHF.

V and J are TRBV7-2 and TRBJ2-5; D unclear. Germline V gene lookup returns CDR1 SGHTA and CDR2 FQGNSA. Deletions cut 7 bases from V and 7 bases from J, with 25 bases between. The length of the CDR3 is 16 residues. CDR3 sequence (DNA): TGTGCCAGCATTGGTCCCCGCCTAGTCAGCCTCGGGACCCAGTACTTC. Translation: CASIGPRLVSLGTQYF.

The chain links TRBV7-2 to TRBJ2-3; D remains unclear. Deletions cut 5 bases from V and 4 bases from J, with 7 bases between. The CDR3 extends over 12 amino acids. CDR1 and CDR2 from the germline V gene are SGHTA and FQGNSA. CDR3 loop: CASSRPADTQYF. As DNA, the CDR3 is TGTGCCAGCAGCAGACCCGCAGATACGCAGTATTTT.

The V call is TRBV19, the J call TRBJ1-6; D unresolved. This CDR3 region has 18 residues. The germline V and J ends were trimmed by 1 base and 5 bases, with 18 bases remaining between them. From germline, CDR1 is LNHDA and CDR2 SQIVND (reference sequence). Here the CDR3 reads CASSIGRRGGPDNSPLHF. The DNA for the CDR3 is TGTGCCAGTAGTATAGGCCGTCGAGGAGGTCCGGATAATTCACCCCTCCACTTT. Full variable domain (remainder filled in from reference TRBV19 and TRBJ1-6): DGGITQSPKYLFRKEGQNVTLSCEQNLNHDAMYWYRQDPGQGLRLIYYSQIVNDFQKGDIAEGYSVSREKKESFPLTVTSAQKNPTAFYLCASSIGRRGGPDNSPLHFGNGTRLTVT.

CDR3 region: CASSSGLAGQETQYF. In DNA form, the CDR3 reads TGTGCCAGCAGCTCCGGCCTAGCGGGTCAAGAGACCCAGTACTTC. The chain links TRBV5-4 to TRBJ2-5; 8 bases are shared with TRBD2. CDR3 size: 15 residues. CDR1 and CDR2 (germline): SGHNT, YYREEE (reference sequence). Trimming removed 3 bases from V and 2 bases from J; junction bases left unmatched: 6.

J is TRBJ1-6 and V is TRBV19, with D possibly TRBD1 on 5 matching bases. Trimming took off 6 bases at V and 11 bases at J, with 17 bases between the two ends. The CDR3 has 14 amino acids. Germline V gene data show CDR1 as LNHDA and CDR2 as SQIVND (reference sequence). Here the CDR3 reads CASSPGTAQAPLHF. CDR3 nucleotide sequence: TGTGCCAGTAGCCCCGGGACCGCGCAGGCACCCCTCCACTTT.

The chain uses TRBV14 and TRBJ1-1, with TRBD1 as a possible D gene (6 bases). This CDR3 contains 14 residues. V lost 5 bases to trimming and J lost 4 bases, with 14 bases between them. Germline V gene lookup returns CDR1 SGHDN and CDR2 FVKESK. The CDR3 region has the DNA TGTGCCAGCAGCGGGGCCAGGGGCATCACTGAAGCTTTCTTT. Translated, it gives CASSGARGITEAFF.

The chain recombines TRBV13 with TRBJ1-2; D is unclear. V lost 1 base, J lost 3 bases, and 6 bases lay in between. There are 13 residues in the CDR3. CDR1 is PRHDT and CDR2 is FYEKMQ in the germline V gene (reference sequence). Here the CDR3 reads CASSLAHHYGYTF. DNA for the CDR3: TGTGCCAGCAGCTTAGCTCACCACTATGGCTACACCTTC.

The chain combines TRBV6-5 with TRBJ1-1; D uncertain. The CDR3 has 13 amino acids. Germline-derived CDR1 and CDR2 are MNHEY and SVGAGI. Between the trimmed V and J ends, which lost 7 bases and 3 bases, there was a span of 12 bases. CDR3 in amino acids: CASIQTGYTEAFF. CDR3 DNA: TGTGCCAGCATTCAGACGGGTTACACTGAAGCTTTCTTT.

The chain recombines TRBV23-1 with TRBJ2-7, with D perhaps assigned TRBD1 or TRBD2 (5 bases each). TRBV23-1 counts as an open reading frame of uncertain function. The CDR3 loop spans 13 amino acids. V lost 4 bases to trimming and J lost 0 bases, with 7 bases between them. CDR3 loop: CASSPGPSYEQYF. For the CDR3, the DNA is TGCGCCAGCAGTCCGGGGCCCTCCTACGAGCAGTACTTC.